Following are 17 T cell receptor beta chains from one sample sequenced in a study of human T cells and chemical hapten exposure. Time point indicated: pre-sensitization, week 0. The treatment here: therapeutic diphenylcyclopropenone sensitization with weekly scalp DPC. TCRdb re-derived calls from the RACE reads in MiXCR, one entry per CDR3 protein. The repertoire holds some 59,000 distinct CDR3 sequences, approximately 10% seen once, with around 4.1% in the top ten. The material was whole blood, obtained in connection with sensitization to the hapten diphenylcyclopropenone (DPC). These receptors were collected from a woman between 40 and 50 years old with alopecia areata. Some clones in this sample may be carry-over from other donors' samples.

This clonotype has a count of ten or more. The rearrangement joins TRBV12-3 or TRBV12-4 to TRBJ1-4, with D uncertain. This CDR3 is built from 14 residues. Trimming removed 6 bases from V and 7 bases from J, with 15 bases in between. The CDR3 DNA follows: TGTGCCAGCAGGCCAGGAGGCGGCGGTGAAAAACTGTTTTTT. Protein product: CASRPGGGGEKLFF.

The CDR3 loop is CASSPRGAEYGYTF. As DNA, the CDR3 is TGTGCCAGCAGCCCCCGCGGGGCGGAATATGGCTACACCTTC. The chain joins TRBV7-2 to TRBJ1-2; TRBD1 might be the D (5 bases). The V and J ends lost 5 bases and 5 bases respectively, with 15 bases between them. The CDR3 is 14 amino acids. Germline assignment: CDR1 SGHTA and CDR2 FQGNSA.

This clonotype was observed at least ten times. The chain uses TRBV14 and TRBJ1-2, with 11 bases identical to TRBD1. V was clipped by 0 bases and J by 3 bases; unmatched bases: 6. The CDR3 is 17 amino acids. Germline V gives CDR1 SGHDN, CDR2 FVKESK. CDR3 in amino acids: CASSQDRRTGGDYGYTF. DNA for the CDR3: TGTGCCAGCAGCCAAGATCGACGGACAGGGGGCGACTATGGCTACACCTTC.

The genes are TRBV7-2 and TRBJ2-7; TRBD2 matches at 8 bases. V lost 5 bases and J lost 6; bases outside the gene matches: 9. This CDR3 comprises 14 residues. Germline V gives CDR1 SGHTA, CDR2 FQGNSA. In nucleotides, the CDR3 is TGTGCCAGCAGCCTGAGCGGGAGATTGGGCGAGCAGTACTTC. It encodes CASSLSGRLGEQYF.

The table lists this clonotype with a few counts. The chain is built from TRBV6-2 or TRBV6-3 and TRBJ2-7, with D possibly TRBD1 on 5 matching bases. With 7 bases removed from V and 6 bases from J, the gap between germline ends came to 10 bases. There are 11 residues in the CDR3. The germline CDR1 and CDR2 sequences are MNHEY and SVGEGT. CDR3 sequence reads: CASTQGAEQYF. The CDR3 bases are TGTGCCAGCACCCAGGGTGCCGAGCAGTACTTC.

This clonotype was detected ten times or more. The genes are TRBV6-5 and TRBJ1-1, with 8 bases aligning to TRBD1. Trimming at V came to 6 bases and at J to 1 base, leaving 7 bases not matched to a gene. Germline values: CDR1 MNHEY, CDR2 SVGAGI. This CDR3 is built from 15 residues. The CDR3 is CASRAGGVPNTEAFF. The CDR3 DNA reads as TGTGCCAGCAGGGCAGGGGGCGTGCCGAACACTGAAGCTTTCTTT.

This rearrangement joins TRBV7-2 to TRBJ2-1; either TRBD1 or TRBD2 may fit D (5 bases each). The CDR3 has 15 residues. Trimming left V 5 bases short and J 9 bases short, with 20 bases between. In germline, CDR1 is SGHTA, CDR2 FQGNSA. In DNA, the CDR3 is TGTGCCAGCAGCCGGGACGAGAGTTATACAAGTGAGCAGTTCTTC. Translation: CASSRDESYTSEQFF.

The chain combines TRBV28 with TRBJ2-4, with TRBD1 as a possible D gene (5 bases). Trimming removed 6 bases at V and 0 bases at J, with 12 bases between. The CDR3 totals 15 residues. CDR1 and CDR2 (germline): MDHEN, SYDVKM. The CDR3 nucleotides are TGTGCCAGCAGGGCACAGGAACTAGCCAAAAACATTCAGTACTTC. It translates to CASRAQELAKNIQYF.

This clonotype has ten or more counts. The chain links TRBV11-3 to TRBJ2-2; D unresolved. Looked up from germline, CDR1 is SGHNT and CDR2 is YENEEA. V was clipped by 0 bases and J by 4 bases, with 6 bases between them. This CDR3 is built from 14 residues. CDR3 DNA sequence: TGTGCCAGCAGCTTAGAAACATCCACCGGGGAGCTGTTTTTT. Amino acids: CASSLETSTGELFF.

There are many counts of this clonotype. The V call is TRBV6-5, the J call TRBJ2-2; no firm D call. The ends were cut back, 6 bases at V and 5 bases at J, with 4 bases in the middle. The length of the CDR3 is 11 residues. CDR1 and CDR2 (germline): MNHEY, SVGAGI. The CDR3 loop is CASRTTGELFF. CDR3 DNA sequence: TGTGCCAGCAGGACTACCGGGGAGCTGTTTTTT.

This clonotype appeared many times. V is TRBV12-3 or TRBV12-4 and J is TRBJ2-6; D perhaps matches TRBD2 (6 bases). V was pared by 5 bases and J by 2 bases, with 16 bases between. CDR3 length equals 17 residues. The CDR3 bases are TGTGCCAGCAGTCTTCAGTTGTCGGGGGCTGGGGCCAACGTCCTGACTTTC. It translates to CASSLQLSGAGANVLTF.

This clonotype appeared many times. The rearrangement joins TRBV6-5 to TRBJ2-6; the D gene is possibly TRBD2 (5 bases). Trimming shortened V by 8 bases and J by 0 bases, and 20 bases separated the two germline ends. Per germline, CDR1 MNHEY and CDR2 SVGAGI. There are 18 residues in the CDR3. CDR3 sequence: CASRPVAGLSSGANVLTF. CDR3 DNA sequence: TGTGCCAGCCGGCCAGTGGCAGGACTGAGCTCTGGGGCCAACGTCCTGACTTTC.

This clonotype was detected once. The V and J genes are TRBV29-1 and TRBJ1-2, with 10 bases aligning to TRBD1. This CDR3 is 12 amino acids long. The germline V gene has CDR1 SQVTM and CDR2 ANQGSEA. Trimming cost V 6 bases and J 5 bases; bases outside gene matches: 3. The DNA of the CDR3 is TGCAGCGTGGGGGACAGGGGATATGGCTACACCTTC. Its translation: CSVGDRGYGYTF.

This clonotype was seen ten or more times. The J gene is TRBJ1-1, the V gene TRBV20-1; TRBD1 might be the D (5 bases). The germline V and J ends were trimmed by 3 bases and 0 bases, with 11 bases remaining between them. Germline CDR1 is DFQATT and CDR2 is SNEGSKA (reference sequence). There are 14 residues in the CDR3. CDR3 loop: CSASPGALNTEAFF. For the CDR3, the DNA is TGCAGTGCTAGCCCCGGGGCGTTGAACACTGAAGCTTTCTTT.

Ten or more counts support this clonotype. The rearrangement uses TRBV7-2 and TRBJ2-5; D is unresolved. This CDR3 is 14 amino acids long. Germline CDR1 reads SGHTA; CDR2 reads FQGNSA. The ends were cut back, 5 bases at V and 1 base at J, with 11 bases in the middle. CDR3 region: CASSPRFSQETQYF. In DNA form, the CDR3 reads TGTGCCAGCAGCCCCCGGTTCAGCCAAGAGACCCAGTACTTC.

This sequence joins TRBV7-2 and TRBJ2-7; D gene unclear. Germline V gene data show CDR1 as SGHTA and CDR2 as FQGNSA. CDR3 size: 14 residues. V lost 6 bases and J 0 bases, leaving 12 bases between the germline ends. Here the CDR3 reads CASSSPPGSYEQYF. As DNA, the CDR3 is TGTGCCAGCAGTTCCCCCCCAGGCTCCTACGAGCAGTACTTC.

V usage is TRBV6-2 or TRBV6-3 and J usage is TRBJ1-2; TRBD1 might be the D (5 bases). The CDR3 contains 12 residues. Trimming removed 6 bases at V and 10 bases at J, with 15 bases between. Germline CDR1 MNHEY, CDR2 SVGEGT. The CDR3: CASSLLAGNYTF. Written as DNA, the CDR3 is TGTGCCAGCAGCCTACTCGCAGGGAACTACACCTTC.